This T cell receptor (beta chain) emerged from a study of cytomegalovirus exposure and HLA in healthy donors. Broader study findings: Presence/absence comparisons presumed near-even sequencing depth among donors.

This CDR3 has 14 amino acids. V was shortened by 5 bases and J by 4 bases, with 12 bases between the two germline ends. Germline-derived CDR1 and CDR2 are LGHNA and YNFKEQ. For this clone: The antigen is unknown.

Researchers ran the PCR with 60 Vbeta and 13 Jbeta primers. The data were produced by immunoSEQ multiplex PCR, yet TCRdb's version contains in-frame clones alone and is incomplete. The sample carries under 200,000 clones, approximately 70% recorded once. The clonotype comes from a woman between 40 and 50 years old in good health and CMV-seropositive. Sequencing input: PBMCs. The rearrangement uses TRBV4-2 and TRBJ1-3, with a tentative D call TRBD1 (6 bases). DNA for the CDR3: TGTGCCAGCAGCGATCGGACAGAAGGAAACACCATATATTTT. It yields the protein CASSDRTEGNTIYF.